These 20 T cell receptor beta chains originate from one sample sequenced in a study of cytomegalovirus exposure and HLA in healthy donors. In the PCR, 60 Vbeta and 13 Jbeta primers were used. Measured with immunoSEQ multiplex PCR; TCRdb has only the in-frame clones, and not every one. The table shows 110,000 or so clones, with around 80% occurring only once. What was sequenced was PBMCs. The receptors here all came from a male donor in good health and CMV-seronegative.

V is TRBV7-9 and J is TRBJ2-1; TRBD2 is a possible D gene (6 bases). Trimming pared 6 bases from V and 5 bases from J, leaving 11 bases between. The CDR3 runs to 13 residues. The germline V gene encodes CDR1 SEHNR and CDR2 FQNEAQ (reference sequence). DNA of the CDR3: TGTGCCAGCAGACCGGGACTTAACAATGAGCAGTTCTTC. This codes for CASRPGLNNEQFF.

J is TRBJ2-5 and V is TRBV13; TRBD1 matches 8 bases. This CDR3 has 13 residues. Germline loops: CDR1 PRHDT, CDR2 FYEKMQ (reference sequence). Germline trimming cut 2 bases from V and 11 bases from J; bases unmatched to any gene: 7. The CDR3 nucleotides are TGTGCCAGCAGCTTACAGGGGGCGAGAGAGCAGTACTTC. Encoded protein: CASSLQGAREQYF.

This chain joins TRBV7-2 and TRBJ1-2; TRBD1 matches at 11 bases. The ends lost 4 bases at V and 5 bases at J; junction bases unmatched: 3. This CDR3 has 14 residues. Germline V gene lookup returns CDR1 SGHTA and CDR2 FQGNSA. The CDR3 sequence: CASSSGQGAYGYTF. CDR3 DNA: TGTGCCAGCAGCTCCGGACAGGGGGCTTATGGCTACACCTTC.

The chain recombines TRBV9 with TRBJ2-1; 9 nucleotides agree with TRBD2. V shed 6 bases and J 9 bases; nucleotides not matched to a gene: 16. Germline CDR1 is SGDLS and CDR2 is YYNGEE. This CDR3 has 16 residues. CDR3 residues: CASTKEYSGSLGEQFF. CDR3 nucleotides: TGTGCCAGCACCAAAGAGTATAGCGGGAGCTTAGGTGAGCAGTTCTTC. The variable domain in full, with the rest retrieved from reference TRBV9 and TRBJ2-1, is DSGVTQTPKHLITATGQRVTLRCSPRSGDLSVYWYQQSLDQGLQFLIQYYNGEERAKGNILERFSAQQFPDLHSELNLSSLELGDSALYFCASTKEYSGSLGEQFFGPGTRLTVL.

V is TRBV30 and J is TRBJ1-4; D remains ambiguous. Germline V gene sequence: CDR1 GTSNPN, CDR2 SVGIG (reference sequence). This CDR3 is 14 amino acids long. The germline V and J ends were trimmed by 0 bases and 8 bases, with 13 bases remaining between them. CDR3 DNA sequence: TGTGCCTGGAGTGTTGGGCAGGAACCCGAAAAACTGTTTTTT. Translating it yields CAWSVGQEPEKLFF. Filled out from reference TRBV30 and TRBJ1-4, the complete variable domain reads SQTIHQWPATLVQPVGSPLSLECTVEGTSNPNLYWYRQAAGRGLQLLFYSVGIGQISSEVPQNLSASRPQDRQFILSSKKLLLSDSGFYLCAWSVGQEPEKLFFGSGTQLSVL.

The chain combines TRBV5-1 with TRBJ1-2; tentative D call: TRBD1 (5 bases). The length of the CDR3 is 13 residues. Germline CDR1 reads SGHRS; CDR2 reads YFSETQ. The V end was cut by 4 bases, the J end by 4 bases, with 11 bases between. CDR3 coding DNA: TGCGCCAGCAGCGAAACAGGAAGCTATGGCTACACCTTC. It yields the protein CASSETGSYGYTF.

The V gene is TRBV14, the J gene TRBJ2-7; tentatively, D is TRBD1 (5 bases). The CDR3 runs to 14 residues. The germline CDR1 and CDR2 sequences are SGHDN and FVKESK. The germline V and J ends were trimmed by 3 bases and 7 bases, with 16 bases remaining between them. The CDR3 nucleotides are TGTGCCAGCAGCCACCACGTGACAGATCGGGAGCAGTACTTC. Residues: CASSHHVTDREQYF.

The V and J genes are TRBV30 and TRBJ2-6; maybe TRBD2 (5 bases). CDR1 and CDR2 (germline): GTSNPN, SVGIG (reference sequence). The V end was cut by 7 bases, the J end by 4 bases, with 17 bases between. This CDR3 spans 15 amino acids. As DNA, the CDR3 is TGTGCCTCCCTAGCTGTAACGCCCGGGGCCAACGTCCTGACTTTC. Translation gives CASLAVTPGANVLTF.

The V call is TRBV30, the J call TRBJ1-2, with D perhaps TRBD1 (5 bases). The ends were cut back, 8 bases at V and 7 bases at J, with 20 bases in the middle. Germline-derived CDR1 and CDR2 are GTSNPN and SVGIG (reference sequence). The CDR3 is made up of 13 amino acids. The CDR3 spells CARMATRGSGYTF. In DNA, the CDR3 is TGTGCCCGGATGGCGACCCGGGGGTCTGGCTACACCTTC.

The rearrangement uses TRBV19 and TRBJ1-5; the match to TRBD1 covers 11 bases. In germline, CDR1 is LNHDA, CDR2 SQIVND (reference sequence). The CDR3 runs to 17 residues. The V segment lost 2 bases and the J segment 5 bases; nucleotides outside the gene matches: 8. The CDR3 nucleotides are TGTGCCAGTAGTATAAGGGGACAGGGGGGAATGGATCAGCCCCAGCATTTT. Translation gives CASSIRGQGGMDQPQHF.

J is TRBJ2-3 and V is TRBV28; the D gene is possibly TRBD1 (6 bases). Germline lookup yields CDR1 MDHEN and CDR2 SYDVKM. The length of the CDR3 is 14 residues. V was trimmed by 1 base and J by 6 bases, leaving 11 bases between them. The CDR3 loop reads CASSLSTGWDTQYF. Here the CDR3 DNA reads TGTGCCAGCAGTTTATCCACAGGGTGGGATACGCAGTATTTT.

This clone was seen only once. This sequence joins TRBV9 and TRBJ2-1, with TRBD2 identical over 13 bases. The junction had 8 bases not matched to a gene; V was cut back by 4 bases and J by 4 bases. The CDR3 is made up of 17 amino acids. Germline assignment: CDR1 SGDLS and CDR2 YYNGEE. The CDR3 spells CASSRTSGSSGYNEQFF. The CDR3 nucleotides are TGTGCCAGCAGCAGGACTAGCGGGAGCTCGGGTTACAATGAGCAGTTCTTC.

This chain uses TRBV7-9 with TRBJ1-1, with a weak D call TRBD1 (6 bases). Germline V gene lookup returns CDR1 SEHNR and CDR2 FQNEAQ (reference sequence). This CDR3 has 13 residues. V dropped 6 bases and J dropped 10 bases, with 18 bases sitting between them. CDR3 DNA sequence: TGTGCCAGCAGGGGCGCATTCCTCAGGGGAGCTTTCTTT. This sequence encodes CASRGAFLRGAFF.

V gene TRBV4-1 combines with J gene TRBJ2-7, with TRBD2 matching 12 bases. The CDR3 consists of 14 residues. CDR1 is MGHRA, CDR2 YSYEKL, per germline. Trimming cost V 5 bases and J 2 bases; bases outside gene matches: 1. The CDR3 protein is CASSGTSGPYEQYF. The DNA for the CDR3 is TGCGCCAGCAGCGGGACTAGCGGGCCCTACGAGCAGTACTTC.

Relative to its sample, this clone is medium-sized. Written as DNA, the CDR3 is TGTGCCAGCACGACGGGACAGGGTATATACGAGCAGTACTTC. This codes for CASTTGQGIYEQYF. The chain combines TRBV2 with TRBJ2-7, with TRBD1 matching 9 bases. The germline V gene has CDR1 SNHLY and CDR2 FYNNEI. CDR3 length equals 14 residues. The trim removed 7 bases at V and 4 bases at J, leaving 8 bases unmatched. The whole variable domain, filled in from reference TRBV2 and TRBJ2-7, reads EPEVTQTPSHQVTQMGQEVILRCVPISNHLYFYWYRQILGQKVEFLVSFYNNEISEKSEIFDDQFSVERPDGSNFTLKIRSTKLEDSAMYFCASTTGQGIYEQYFGPGTRLTVT.

The rearrangement joins TRBV28 to TRBJ2-3; tentative D call: TRBD1 (6 bases). V was cut by 3 bases and J by 3 bases, with 10 bases left in between. Germline V CDR1 and CDR2: MDHEN, SYDVKM. The CDR3 is made up of 14 amino acids. In DNA form, the CDR3 reads TGTGCCAGCAGTTTTTTGCAGGGGACAGATACGCAGTATTTT. This encodes CASSFLQGTDTQYF.

The V call is TRBV7-9, the J call TRBJ1-1, with D tentatively TRBD1 (6 bases). CDR1 and CDR2 from the germline V gene are SEHNR and FQNEAQ (reference sequence). V lost 1 base and J lost 4, with 13 bases in between. There are 15 residues in the CDR3. DNA of the CDR3: TGTGCCAGCAGCTTAGGTGGTCAGGGGAGCACTGAAGCTTTCTTT. Its protein is CASSLGGQGSTEAFF.

This chain links TRBV11-2 with TRBJ2-1; D is perhaps TRBD2 (6 bases). The CDR3 extends over 15 amino acids. CDR1 SGHAT and CDR2 FQNNGV come from the germline V gene. V was pared by 4 bases and J by 4 bases, with 14 bases between. The CDR3 spells CASSSRASEYNEQFF. The DNA of the CDR3 is TGTGCCAGCAGCTCGAGGGCTAGCGAGTACAATGAGCAGTTCTTC. The whole variable domain, remainder taken from reference TRBV11-2 and TRBJ2-1, is EAGVAQSPRYKIIEKRQSVAFWCNPISGHATLYWYQQILGQGPKLLIQFQNNGVVDDSQLPKDRFSAERLKGVDSTLKIQPAKLEDSAVYLCASSSRASEYNEQFFGPGTRLTVL.

The rearrangement uses TRBV18 and TRBJ1-2; unclear D gene. The CDR3 loop spans 17 amino acids. Germline V gene lookup returns CDR1 KGHSH and CDR2 LQKENI. V was shortened by 3 bases and J by 4 bases, with 21 bases between the two germline ends. In DNA form, the CDR3 reads TGTGCCAGCTCACCGTCTGGCACGGACTCCCAAATCTATGGCTACACCTTC. Its protein is CASSPSGTDSQIYGYTF.

The chain combines TRBV5-6 with TRBJ2-1, with 8 nucleotides matching TRBD2. CDR1 SGHDT and CDR2 YYEEEE come from the germline V gene. Germline trimming cut 4 bases from V and 6 bases from J; bases unmatched to any gene: 6. CDR3 length: 14 residues. The CDR3, as DNA: TGTGCCAGCAGCCCTAGCGGGCTCGGCAATGAGCAGTTCTTC. Translated: CASSPSGLGNEQFF.